What follows describes a single T cell receptor (beta chain). What it recognizes is unknown. The assay was immunoSEQ multiplex PCR, and TCRdb's table has in-frame clones only and misses some. Of fewer than 2.5 million clones detected, under 95% appear once; the ten largest clones hold approximately 0.35%. A CD45RA-negative memory subset and a CD45RA+ naive subset were separated from the CD4+ cells. The data were taken from a study of shared clonotypes between healthy human individuals. Study-wide findings and caveats: Naive CD4 clonotypes were shared across a handful of donors at about 5%. Although depth was large, rarefaction showed that sequencing of the sorted subsets was incomplete.

This CDR3 is 19 amino acids long. V lost 0 bases and J lost 1; bases outside the gene matches: 9. Germline CDR1 SGHRS, CDR2 YFSETQ. Material: naive CD4+ T cells from PBMCs. Noted subset: CD45RA+ positively selected. This receptor was taken from a man between 18 and 35 years old in good health. Some clones in this sample may be carry-over from other donors' samples. The V call is TRBV5-1, the J call TRBJ2-7, with 14 bases matching TRBD2. CDR3 in DNA: TGCGCCAGCAGCTTGGGACTAGCGGGAGGGCCTGGTAGTTCCTACGAGCAGTACTTC. It is translated as CASSLGLAGGPGSSYEQYF.